These 32 T cell receptor beta chains were sequenced from one sample in a study of blood T cell repertoires in COVID-19. Produced via immunoSEQ multiplex PCR; TCRdb's table is partial and in-frame only. The top ten clones hold 9.5% to 15% of a sample with 20,000 to 25,000 clones, 80% of them seen once. The specimen was peripheral blood. The receptors shown here come from a man aged 55 to 69 with active COVID-19.

V and J are TRBV10-3 and TRBJ2-1; 7 bases match TRBD1. The V gene end was trimmed by 5 bases and the J gene end by 4 bases; junction bases not matched to a gene: 8. This CDR3 has 15 amino acids. Germline CDR1 reads ENHRY; CDR2 reads SYGVKD. The CDR3 nucleotides read TGTGCCATCAGTTCCGCCGGGACAGTATACAATGAGCAGTTCTTC. Translated, it gives CAISSAGTVYNEQFF.

With regard to this clone: At one boundary the junction diverges from the germline segment, which might be a read error. CDR3 amino acids: CASSEEGGASGSLERIF. The CDR3 DNA reads TGTGCCAGCAGTGAAGAGGGGGGGGCTAGCGGGAGTTTAGAACGGATCTTC. V and J are TRBV6-4 and TRBJ2-1, with 10 bases identical to TRBD2. Germline-derived CDR1 and CDR2 are MRHNA and SNTAGT. The CDR3 length is 17 residues.

This chain connects TRBV10-3 to TRBJ2-5; 9 bases map to TRBD2. The germline CDR1 and CDR2 sequences are ENHRY and SYGVKD. This CDR3 has 12 amino acids. The ends lost 7 bases at V and 5 bases at J; junction bases unmatched: 2. The CDR3 coding sequence is TGTGCCATCAATGCGGGGGGGGAGACCCAGTACTTC. This encodes CAINAGGETQYF.

The CDR3 sequence: CSVSGVRGEAFF. DNA of the CDR3: TGCAGCGTTTCAGGGGTTCGGGGTGAAGCTTTCTTT. The chain links TRBV29-1 to TRBJ1-1; D is possibly TRBD1 (6 bases). The CDR3 is 12 residues long. CDR1 is SQVTM, CDR2 ANQGSEA, per germline. V lost 5 bases and J lost 7, with 14 bases in between.

V gene TRBV4-1 combines with J gene TRBJ1-2; D perhaps matches TRBD1 (6 bases). The V gene lost 1 base and the J gene lost 6 bases, with 6 bases spanning the gap. This CDR3 is built from 12 residues. CDR1 MGHRA and CDR2 YSYEKL come from the germline V gene. CDR3 coding DNA: TGCGCCAGCAGCCAAGGGGGGCATGGCTACACCTTC. As protein: CASSQGGHGYTF.

The CDR3 loop is CSVVRDRGVGAKNIQYF. The CDR3 coding sequence is TGCAGCGTCGTCCGGGACAGGGGAGTCGGAGCCAAAAACATTCAGTACTTC. V is TRBV29-1 and J is TRBJ2-4; 10 positions match TRBD1. The CDR3 sequence is 17 residues long. CDR1 and CDR2 from the germline V gene are SQVTM and ANQGSEA. V shed 6 bases and J 0 bases; nucleotides not matched to a gene: 11.

The chain carries TRBV28 and TRBJ1-1; TRBD1 might be the D (6 bases). Trimming pared 5 bases from V and 8 bases from J, leaving 18 bases between. The CDR3 contains 14 residues. CDR1 and CDR2 (germline): MDHEN, SYDVKM. The CDR3 DNA reads TGTGCCAGCAGTACGCCCACAGGGAAGAAAGAAGCTTTCTTT. Its protein product is CASSTPTGKKEAFF. Supplemented by reference TRBV28 and TRBJ1-1, the full variable domain reads DVKVTQSSRYLVKRTGEKVFLECVQDMDHENMFWYRQDPGLGLRLIYFSYDVKMKEKGDIPEGYSVSREKKERFSLILESASTNQTSMYLCASSTPTGKKEAFFGQGTRLTVV.

The genes are TRBV2 and TRBJ2-5, with D possibly TRBD1 on 5 matching bases. Germline-derived CDR1 and CDR2 are SNHLY and FYNNEI. V dropped 5 bases and J dropped 2 bases, with 12 bases sitting between them. The CDR3 runs 14 residues. CDR3 nucleotides: TGTGCCAGCAGTAAAGGACAAGCTCAAGAGACCCAGTACTTC. Amino acid sequence: CASSKGQAQETQYF. Full variable domain (outside the CDR3, taken from reference TRBV2 and TRBJ2-5): EPEVTQTPSHQVTQMGQEVILRCVPISNHLYFYWYRQILGQKVEFLVSFYNNEISEKSEIFDDQFSVERPDGSNFTLKIRSTKLEDSAMYFCASSKGQAQETQYFGPGTRLLVL.

This rearrangement joins TRBV7-6 to TRBJ2-7, with 8 bases that match TRBD1. Germline loops: CDR1 SGHVS, CDR2 FNYEAQ. CDR3 length: 15 amino acids. The ends lost 5 bases at V and 2 bases at J; junction bases unmatched: 8. Here the CDR3 reads CASSPGTGDTYEQYF. CDR3 nucleotide sequence: TGTGCCAGCAGCCCCGGGACAGGAGATACCTACGAGCAGTACTTC.

This clone is labeled medium-sized. The chain recombines TRBV7-2 with TRBJ2-7; D is unresolved. V lost 3 bases and J lost 6, with 9 bases in between. This CDR3 is 12 amino acids long. Germline CDR1 is SGHTA and CDR2 is FQGNSA. The CDR3 sequence is CASSLAGREQYF. The CDR3 DNA reads TGTGCCAGCAGCTTGGCTGGGCGCGAGCAGTACTTC.

The chain couples TRBV7-2 to TRBJ2-1; 9 nucleotides agree with TRBD1. The CDR3 contains 15 residues. Per the germline V gene, CDR1 is SGHTA and CDR2 is FQGNSA. V trimming: 5 bases; J trimming: 6 bases; junction bases outside the gene matches: 8. The CDR3 DNA follows: TGTGCCAGCAGCGCCGGACAGGGGACAGGCAATGAGCAGTTCTTC. Translating gives CASSAGQGTGNEQFF.

The CDR3 region is CASGHHTGELFF. DNA of the CDR3: TGTGCTAGTGGCCATCACACCGGGGAGCTGTTTTTT. The chain joins TRBV12-5 to TRBJ2-2; D ambiguous. The germline gives CDR1 LGHNT, CDR2 FRNRAP. The CDR3 loop spans 12 amino acids. V lost 6 bases and J lost 3, with 5 bases in between.

This clone occurred many times. This chain connects TRBV7-6 to TRBJ2-1, with D tentatively TRBD2 (6 bases). The CDR3 totals 15 residues. The germline V and J ends were trimmed by 3 bases and 6 bases, with 15 bases remaining between them. In germline, CDR1 is SGHVS, CDR2 FNYEAQ. CDR3 in DNA: TGTGCCAGCAGCTTGGTGGACTACGTTGGCAATGAGCAGTTCTTC. Translation: CASSLVDYVGNEQFF.

The chain joins TRBV7-8 to TRBJ1-4, with 11 bases identical to TRBD1. V trimming: 6 bases; J trimming: 7 bases; junction bases outside the gene matches: 7. The CDR3 length is 15 residues. The germline gives CDR1 SGHVS, CDR2 FQNEAQ. The CDR3 reads CASSSSGTGGEKLFF. CDR3 coding DNA: TGTGCCAGCAGTTCCTCCGGGACAGGGGGTGAAAAACTGTTTTTT. Filled out from reference TRBV7-8 and TRBJ1-4, the complete variable domain reads GAGVSQSPRYKVAKRGQDVALRCDPISGHVSLFWYQQALGQGPEFLTYFQNEAQLDKSGLPSDRFFAERPEGSVSTLKIQRTQQEDSAVYLCASSSSGTGGEKLFFGSGTQLSVL.

This chain joins TRBV27 and TRBJ2-2; possible D gene TRBD2, 5 bases. Germline V lookup: CDR1 MNHEY, CDR2 SMNVEV (reference sequence). The CDR3 contains 15 residues. Trimming took off 2 bases at V and 6 bases at J, with 13 bases between the two ends. CDR3 residues: CASSLTRSFPGELFF. CDR3 bases: TGTGCCAGCAGTTTAACTAGGTCGTTCCCCGGGGAGCTGTTTTTT.

This chain links TRBV6-5 with TRBJ2-5, with a tentative D call TRBD2 (6 bases). The germline CDR1 and CDR2 sequences are MNHEY and SVGAGI. The V gene lost 8 bases and the J gene lost 4 bases, with 17 bases spanning the gap. CDR3 length: 14 residues. The CDR3 is CASGPYGRGETQYF. The DNA of the CDR3 is TGTGCCAGCGGACCCTACGGGCGGGGAGAGACCCAGTACTTC.

CDR3 coding DNA: TGTGCCAGCGGGACAGGGCATTACAATGAGCAGTTCTTC. Amino acids: CASGTGHYNEQFF. This rearrangement joins TRBV2 to TRBJ2-1; 9 bases align to TRBD1. Per germline, CDR1 SNHLY and CDR2 FYNNEI. CDR3 length: 13 amino acids. Germline trimming cut 8 bases from V and 4 bases from J; bases unmatched to any gene: 3.

The V gene is TRBV5-8, the J gene TRBJ2-7; TRBD2 is a possible D gene (5 bases). The V end was cut by 3 bases, the J end by 7 bases, with 20 bases between. The germline V gene has CDR1 SGHTS and CDR2 YDEGEE. The CDR3 consists of 15 residues. The CDR3 loop reads CASSWNGRRFEEQYF. CDR3 coding DNA: TGTGCCAGCAGCTGGAACGGCAGGAGGTTTGAGGAGCAGTACTTC.

The count of this clone is one. The chain employs TRBV5-1 and TRBJ2-4, with 9 bases identical to TRBD1. CDR1 and CDR2 from the germline V gene are SGHRS and YFSETQ. The V segment lost 5 bases and the J segment 4 bases; nucleotides outside the gene matches: 4. This CDR3 spans 14 amino acids. CDR3: CASRGGQGKNIQYF. Written as DNA, the CDR3 is TGCGCCAGCAGGGGGGGACAGGGAAAAAACATTCAGTACTTC.

This chain links TRBV6-2 or TRBV6-3 with TRBJ2-7; unclear D gene. This CDR3 spans 13 amino acids. CDR1 MNHEY and CDR2 SVGEGT come from the germline V gene. Trimming left V 4 bases short and J 5 bases short, with 12 bases between. In nucleotides, the CDR3 is TGTGCCAGCAGTTCCCTATACCCACACGAGCAGTACTTC. This sequence encodes CASSSLYPHEQYF.

V gene TRBV4-3 combines with J gene TRBJ2-6, with a tentative D call TRBD2 (5 bases). Trimming removed 3 bases from V and 4 bases from J, with 10 bases in between. Germline-derived CDR1 and CDR2 are LGHNA and YSLEER. The CDR3 has 15 residues. The CDR3 DNA sequence: TGCGCCAGCAGCCAGGACTGGGCCGGGGCCAACGTCCTGACTTTC. Translating it yields CASSQDWAGANVLTF.

In its sample, this clone was seen once. This chain joins TRBV5-1 and TRBJ1-2; D is perhaps TRBD1 (6 bases). This CDR3 comprises 15 residues. V was pared by 4 bases and J by 0 bases, with 13 bases between. Per germline, CDR1 SGHRS and CDR2 YFSETQ. CDR3 residues: CASSTGPDTNYGYTF. CDR3 nucleotide sequence: TGCGCCAGCAGCACAGGGCCGGACACTAACTATGGCTACACCTTC.

The chain couples TRBV18 to TRBJ1-2; D is undetermined. The CDR3 contains 14 residues. The ends were cut back, 4 bases at V and 5 bases at J, with 14 bases in the middle. CDR1 KGHSH and CDR2 LQKENI come from the germline V gene. CDR3 DNA sequence: TGTGCCAGCTCACAAGCAGACGGGAGGTATGGCTACACCTTC. It yields the protein CASSQADGRYGYTF.

The gene calls are TRBV9 and TRBJ2-7; 10 bases line up with TRBD2. The V and J ends lost 4 bases and 4 bases, in that order; junction bases with no gene match: 8. The CDR3 consists of 15 residues. CDR1 and CDR2 from the germline V gene are SGDLS and YYNGEE. In DNA form, the CDR3 reads TGTGCCAGCAGCTACGGAGGGACTAGCGCGTACGAGCAGTACTTC. Its translation: CASSYGGTSAYEQYF.

This clone showed up just once. The V call is TRBV24-1, the J call TRBJ2-1, with a weak D call TRBD1 (6 bases). This CDR3 comprises 16 residues. Trimming removed 0 bases from V and 3 bases from J, with 11 bases in between. Germline CDR1 and CDR2: KGHDR and SFDVKD. This CDR3 is CATSDLAGASYNEQFF. The CDR3 DNA sequence: TGTGCCACCAGTGATTTGGCAGGGGCTAGCTACAATGAGCAGTTCTTC.

The CDR3: CASSRGQGVYNEQFF. DNA of the CDR3: TGTGCCAGCAGCCGCGGACAGGGGGTCTACAATGAGCAGTTCTTC. The rearrangement uses TRBV3-1 (or the pseudogene TRBV3-2) and TRBJ2-1; 10 nucleotides agree with TRBD1. The CDR3 consists of 15 residues. V gave up 4 bases and J gave up 3 bases; unmatched junction bases: 3. Germline lookup yields CDR1 LGHDT and CDR2 YNNKEL (reference sequence).

The gene calls are TRBV14 and TRBJ1-3; D call uncertain. The CDR3 has 12 residues. Trimming stripped 5 bases from V and 4 bases from J, with 6 bases between. From germline, CDR1 is SGHDN and CDR2 FVKESK. CDR3 nucleotide sequence: TGTGCCAGCAGCGTACGGGGAAACACCATATATTTT. As protein: CASSVRGNTIYF.

This chain connects TRBV13 to TRBJ2-7; D unclear. Germline CDR1 reads PRHDT; CDR2 reads FYEKMQ (reference sequence). The ends were cut back, 0 bases at V and 0 bases at J, with 12 bases in the middle. The CDR3 spans 16 residues. The CDR3 spells CASSLGSRRSSYEQYF. As DNA, the CDR3 is TGTGCCAGCAGCTTAGGATCCCGTCGGAGCTCCTACGAGCAGTACTTC.

This chain links TRBV2 with TRBJ2-1; no firm D call. The CDR3 extends over 14 amino acids. Deletions cut 7 bases from V and 9 bases from J, with 19 bases between. Germline values: CDR1 SNHLY, CDR2 FYNNEI. This chain's CDR3 is CASNVGLVSGEQFF. Here the CDR3 DNA reads TGTGCCAGCAATGTCGGCCTAGTGTCCGGTGAGCAGTTCTTC.

V gene TRBV19 combines with J gene TRBJ2-1; D may be TRBD2 (5 bases). The CDR3 is 14 residues long. Trimming removed 3 bases at V and 9 bases at J, with 15 bases between. Per the germline V gene, CDR1 is LNHDA and CDR2 is SQIVND (reference sequence). CDR3 sequence (DNA): TGTGCCAGTAGTATTGCTAGCAGTTGGGGTGAGCAGTTCTTC. The encoded protein is CASSIASSWGEQFF.

This chain joins TRBV15 and TRBJ2-1; TRBD2 agrees at 7 bases. This CDR3 is built from 14 residues. The V and J ends lost 3 bases and 7 bases, in that order; junction bases with no gene match: 6. The germline gives CDR1 LNHNV, CDR2 YYDKDF (reference sequence). The CDR3 reads CATSRGGPSNEQFF. The CDR3, as DNA: TGTGCCACCAGCAGGGGAGGGCCGAGTAATGAGCAGTTCTTC.

The gene calls are TRBV19 and TRBJ2-3; maybe TRBD2 (5 bases). CDR1 LNHDA and CDR2 SQIVND come from the germline V gene (reference sequence). Trimming left V 4 bases short and J 5 bases short, with 13 bases between. CDR3 size: 14 residues. The DNA for the CDR3 is TGTGCCAGTAGTAGCGGAGATGCGGGAGATACGCAGTATTTT. Amino acids: CASSSGDAGDTQYF. The complete variable domain, with remaining parts taken from reference TRBV19 and TRBJ2-3, reads DGGITQSPKYLFRKEGQNVTLSCEQNLNHDAMYWYRQDPGQGLRLIYYSQIVNDFQKGDIAEGYSVSREKKESFPLTVTSAQKNPTAFYLCASSSGDAGDTQYFGPGTRLTVL.